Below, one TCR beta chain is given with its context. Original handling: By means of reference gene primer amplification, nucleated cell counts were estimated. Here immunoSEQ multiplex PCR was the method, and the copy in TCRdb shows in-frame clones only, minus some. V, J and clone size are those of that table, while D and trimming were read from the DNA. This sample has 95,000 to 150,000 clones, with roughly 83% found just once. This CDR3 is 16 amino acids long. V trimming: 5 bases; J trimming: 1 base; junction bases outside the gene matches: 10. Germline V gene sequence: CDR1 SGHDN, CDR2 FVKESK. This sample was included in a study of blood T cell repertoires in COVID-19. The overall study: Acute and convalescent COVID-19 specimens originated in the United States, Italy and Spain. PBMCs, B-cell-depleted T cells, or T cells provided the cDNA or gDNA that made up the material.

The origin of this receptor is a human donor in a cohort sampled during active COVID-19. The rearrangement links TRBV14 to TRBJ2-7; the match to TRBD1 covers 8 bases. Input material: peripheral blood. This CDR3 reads CASSGYPRDRSYEQYF. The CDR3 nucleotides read TGTGCCAGCAGCGGATATCCCCGGGACAGGTCCTACGAGCAGTACTTC.